The rows below give T cell receptor beta chains drawn from one sample of a study of T cells and Merkel cell carcinoma outcomes. Using immunoSEQ multiplex PCR, the repertoire was profiled, and TCRdb retains in-frame clones only, with some absent. The table records 15,000 to 16,000 clones, roughly four fifths of them present only once. The sequencing sample was made of tumor tissue from Merkel cell carcinoma. The receptors here all came from a human donor with Merkel cell carcinoma. The CDR3 runs from the conserved cysteine through the conserved F or W. A D gene is named only where the DNA matches it firmly. Expanded clones are given a class, and other clones once, few, many or no size at all.

clone size	V gene	D gene	J gene	CDR3 length	CDR3 protein	CDR3 DNA
.	TRBV7-9	.	TRBJ1-2	17	CASSLGHLPPLNYGYTF	TGTGCCAGCAGCTTAGGCCATCTACCACCTCTTAACTATGGCTACACCTTC
.	TRBV7-9	.	TRBJ1-2	15	CASSPPATGGYGYTF	TGTGCCAGCAGCCCCCCGGCGACTGGCGGCTATGGCTACACCTTC
.	TRBV10-2	TRBD1	TRBJ1-2	18	CASRPGTGGSTNHYGYTF	TGCGCCAGCAGACCCGGGACAGGGGGCTCTACCAACCACTATGGCTACACCTTC
.	TRBV7-9	.	TRBJ1-1	14	CASSPPAVNTEAFF	TGTGCCAGCAGCCCGCCTGCGGTGAACACTGAAGCTTTCTTT
.	TRBV9	.	TRBJ2-3	15	CASSVATYPTDTQYF	TGTGCCAGCAGCGTAGCGACTTACCCGACAGATACGCAGTATTTT
.	TRBV30	.	TRBJ1-3	14	CAWSGPGQGNTIYF	TGTGCCTGGAGTGGTCCCGGACAGGGAAACACCATATATTTT
.	TRBV6-6	TRBD1	TRBJ1-4	15	CASKTLGTGLEKLFF	TGTGCCAGCAAAACGTTAGGGACAGGGCTTGAAAAACTGTTTTTT
.	TRBV28	.	TRBJ1-1	12	CASTQQGVRAFF	TGTGCCAGCACCCAGCAGGGCGTCCGAGCTTTCTTT
.	TRBV23-1	.	TRBJ1-5	20	CASSQCSQAGPLGSNQPQHF	TGCGCCAGCAGTCAATGCAGTCAGGCAGGTCCATTGGGGAGTAATCAGCCCCAGCATTTT
.	TRBV14	.	TRBJ1-1	10	CASSNTEAFF	TGTGCCAGTTCGAACACTGAAGCTTTCTTT
few	TRBV6-1	.	TRBJ1-6	15	CASREAGTQNSPLHF	TGTGCCAGCAGAGAAGCCGGGACACAGAATTCACCCCTCCACTTT
few	TRBV5-6	.	TRBJ1-1	14	CASSLVWMNTEAFF	TGTGCCAGCAGCTTGGTCTGGATGAACACTGAAGCTTTCTTT
.	TRBV11-3	.	TRBJ2-7	14	CASSAYQTPYEQYF	TGTGCCAGCAGTGCTTATCAGACTCCCTACGAGCAGTACTTC
.	TRBV19	TRBD1	TRBJ2-5	17	CASSTRQGYVSAETQYF	TGTGCCAGTAGTACCCGACAGGGGTACGTTTCTGCGGAGACCCAGTACTTC
once	TRBV10-3	.	TRBJ2-7	14	CASGGDRESYEQYF	TGTGCCTCGGGGGGGGACAGAGAGTCCTACGAGCAGTACTTC
.	TRBV5-8	.	TRBJ1-3	14	CASSPGTAGNTIYF	TGTGCCAGCAGCCCGGGGACGGCTGGAAACACCATATATTTT
.	TRBV4-2	.	TRBJ1-5	13	CASSQGGDQPQHF	TGTGCCAGCAGCCAAGGGGGCGATCAGCCCCAGCATTTT
once	TRBV30	.	TRBJ1-2	11	CAWSGAIGYTF	TGTGCCTGGTCAGGGGCGATAGGCTACACCTTC
.	TRBV2	.	TRBJ2-1	15	CASRSLAGDSNEQFF	TGTGCCAGCAGAAGCCTTGCGGGCGACTCCAATGAGCAGTTCTTC
.	TRBV10-3	.	TRBJ2-1	12	CAIRRQYNEQFF	TGTGCCATCAGAAGACAGTACAATGAGCAGTTCTTC
few	TRBV5-6	.	TRBJ2-7	12	CASSFGGYEQYF	TGTGCCAGCAGCTTTGGGGGCTACGAGCAGTACTTC
.	TRBV5-5	.	TRBJ1-1	14	CASSLTGMNTEAFF	TGTGCCAGCAGCTTGACAGGAATGAACACTGAAGCTTTCTTT
.	TRBV5-1	.	TRBJ1-1	13	CASSLEVNTEAFF	TGCGCCAGCAGCTTGGAAGTGAACACTGAAGCTTTTTTT
.	TRBV6-1	.	TRBJ1-1	12	CASRGGNTEAFF	TGTGCCAGCAGGGGGGGGAACACTGAAGCTTTCTTT
once	TRBV18	TRBD1	TRBJ2-5	14	CASSPGTGEETQYF	TGTGCCAGCTCCCCCGGGACAGGGGAAGAGACCCAGTACTTC
few	TRBV5-6	TRBD1	TRBJ1-3	17	CASSFTGTVSSGNTIYF	TGTGCCAGCAGCTTCACCGGGACAGTTTCCTCTGGAAACACCATATATTTT
.	TRBV30	.	TRBJ1-5	14	CAWSTKSGGQPQHF	TGTGCCTGGAGTACAAAGTCTGGCGGTCAGCCCCAGCATTTT
.	TRBV5-1	.	TRBJ2-7	14	CASSSGTVPYEQYF	TGCGCCAGCAGCTCTGGGACGGTCCCCTACGAGCAGTACTTC
.	TRBV28	.	TRBJ2-5	12	CASSWTAETQYF	TGTGCCAGCTCTTGGACAGCGGAGACCCAGTACTTC
.	TRBV5-1	TRBD1	TRBJ2-1	16	CASSAPRTGVYNEQFF	TGCGCCAGCAGCGCTCCGAGGACAGGGGTCTACAATGAGCAGTTCTTC
.	TRBV6-5	.	TRBJ2-5	13	CASSTGPTETQYF	TGTGCCAGCAGCACCGGACCCACAGAGACCCAGTACTTC
.	TRBV7-9	TRBD2	TRBJ2-7	14	CAVTSGGGAYEQYF	TGTGCCGTTACGAGCGGGGGAGGGGCCTACGAGCAGTACTTC
.	TRBV6-1	TRBD2	TRBJ2-5	15	CASIRLARSQETQYF	TGTGCCAGCATACGACTAGCGAGGTCTCAAGAGACCCAGTACTTC
once	TRBV5-4	.	TRBJ2-2	14	CASRGDANTGELFF	TGTGCCAGCAGGGGGGACGCGAACACCGGGGAGCTGTTTTTT
once	TRBV30	.	TRBJ1-6	14	CAWSTGTANSPLHF	TGTGCCTGGAGTACCGGGACCGCAAATTCACCCCTCCACTTT
.	TRBV25-1	.	TRBJ1-4	13	CASRGGVAEKLFF	TGTGCCAGCAGGGGGGGGGTGGCCGAAAAACTGTTTTTT
.	TRBV5-1	.	TRBJ1-5	15	CASSLRGDGNQPQHF	TGCGCCAGCAGCTTGCGTGGGGATGGCAATCAGCCCCAGCATTTT
.	TRBV6-5	TRBD1	TRBJ1-5	14	CASSPGQSNQPQHF	TGTGCCAGCAGTCCGGGACAGAGTAATCAGCCCCAGCATTTT
.	TRBV11-3	.	TRBJ1-5	17	CASSLGSGHHSNQPQHF	TGTGCCAGCAGCTTAGGTTCGGGACACCATAGCAATCAGCCCCAGCATTTT
.	TRBV11-2	.	TRBJ2-3	14	CASSLVGGTDTQYF	TGTGCCAGCAGCTTAGTAGGGGGCACAGATACGCAGTATTTT
few	TRBV11-2	TRBD1	TRBJ1-2	13	CASSLQGTYGYTF	TGTGCCAGCAGCCTACAGGGGACCTATGGCTACACCTTC
few	TRBV5-1	.	TRBJ2-2	13	CASSNRETGELFF	TGCGCCAGCAGCAACAGGGAAACCGGGGAGCTGTTTTTT
few	TRBV9	TRBD1	TRBJ1-3	14	CASSGFRDSNTIYF	TGTGCCAGCAGCGGATTCCGGGACAGCAACACCATATATTTT
.	TRBV4-2	TRBD2	TRBJ2-7	16	CASSQDGSGRYDEQYF	TGTGCCAGCAGCCAAGATGGGAGCGGGAGGTACGACGAGCAGTACTTC
.	TRBV5-1	.	TRBJ2-1	11	CASSAAREQFF	TGCGCCAGCAGCGCCGCTAGAGAGCAGTTCTTC
.	TRBV4-1	TRBD1	TRBJ1-4	16	CASSQDPGQGNEKLFF	TGCGCCAGCAGCCAAGATCCAGGACAGGGGAATGAAAAACTGTTTTTT
.	TRBV30	TRBD1	TRBJ2-1	14	CAWSEPNRGHEQFF	TGTGCCTGGAGTGAACCAAACAGGGGGCATGAGCAGTTCTTC
once	TRBV19	TRBD2	TRBJ2-1	13	CASSMGGAGPQFF	TGTGCCAGTAGTATGGGGGGAGCGGGACCGCAGTTCTTC
few	TRBV6-1	.	TRBJ1-2	16	CASSETWGPTNYGYTF	TGTGCCAGCAGTGAAACTTGGGGGCCAACGAACTATGGCTACACCTTC
.	TRBV5-4	.	TRBJ1-2	12	CASSSGAYGYTF	TGTGCCAGCAGCTCGGGGGCCTATGGCTACACCTTC
.	TRBV6-1	TRBD1	TRBJ1-5	16	CASSGSTGVSNQPQHF	TGTGCCAGCAGTGGGTCGACAGGGGTCAGCAATCAGCCCCAGCATTTT
.	TRBV11-3	.	TRBJ2-2	11	CASSNVGELFF	TGTGCCAGCAGCAATGTGGGGGAGCTGTTTTTT
.	TRBV14	.	TRBJ1-5	13	CASSARRGSPQHF	TGTGCCAGCAGCGCCCGCCGGGGGTCGCCCCAGCATTTT
few	TRBV5-8	.	TRBJ1-1	13	CASTQERDTEAFF	TGTGCCAGCACCCAGGAGAGGGACACTGAAGCTTTCTTT
few	TRBV7-8	.	TRBJ2-3	13	CASGGASTDTQYF	TGTGCCAGCGGGGGGGCCAGCACAGATACGCAGTATTTT
.	TRBV9	TRBD2	TRBJ2-4	17	CASSVGRESLAKNIQYF	TGTGCCAGCAGCGTAGGGCGGGAGAGTTTAGCCAAAAACATTCAGTACTTC
.	TRBV5-4	.	TRBJ2-7	13	CASSLEMRYEQYF	TGTGCCAGCAGCTTGGAGATGCGCTACGAGCAGTACTTC
.	TRBV30	.	TRBJ1-1	15	CAWTSRDSWNTEAFF	TGTGCCTGGACCAGCCGGGACTCATGGAACACTGAAGCTTTCTTT
.	TRBV5-1	.	TRBJ2-3	14	CASSFGQPTDTQYF	TGCGCCAGCAGCTTCGGACAGCCCACAGATACGCAGTATTTT
.	TRBV27	.	TRBJ2-6	14	CASSSLSGANVLTF	TGTGCCAGCAGTTCCCTGTCTGGGGCCAACGTCCTGACTTTC